These 18 T cell receptor beta chains originate from one sample sequenced in a study of blood T cells in healthy people across ages. A second roughly 6 to 12 cycle PCR used barcoded and J-beta primers. TCRdb fed the 5' RACE reads into MiXCR, producing one record per CDR3 protein. The table lists about 540,000 distinct CDR3 sequences, more than 20% of them singletons, with around 10% in the top ten. These data also formed part of another study, on T cells of mothers and their children.

Material: blood. These receptors were collected from a boy between 5 and 17 years old in good health.

There are many counts of this clonotype. The V gene is TRBV10-3, the J gene TRBJ2-5; no definite D call. CDR3 length equals 15 residues. With 0 bases removed from V and 0 bases from J, the gap between germline ends came to 8 bases. Germline loops: CDR1 ENHRY, CDR2 SYGVKD. CDR3 residues: CAISESTRYQETQYF. In DNA form, the CDR3 reads TGTGCCATCAGTGAGTCGACTCGGTACCAAGAGACCCAGTACTTC.

This rearrangement joins TRBV25-1 to TRBJ2-3; D perhaps matches TRBD2 (6 bases). This CDR3 is built from 14 residues. V gave up 3 bases and J gave up 4 bases, with 11 bases separating them. Germline loops: CDR1 MGHDK, CDR2 SYGVNS. The CDR3, as DNA: TGTGCCAGCAGTGAGCTGGGGGAGGCAGATACGCAGTATTTT. Protein sequence: CASSELGEADTQYF. Together with reference TRBV25-1 and TRBJ2-3, the CDR3 gives the full variable domain: EADIYQTPRYLVIGTGKKITLECSQTMGHDKMYWYQQDPGMELHLIHYSYGVNSTEKGDLSSESTVSRIRTEHFPLTLESARPSHTSQYLCASSELGEADTQYFGPGTRLTVL.

The J gene is TRBJ2-2, the V gene TRBV5-1; 8 bases map to TRBD2. Germline CDR1 reads SGHRS; CDR2 reads YFSETQ. J gave up 6 bases and V 5 bases, and 9 bases lay outside the gene matches. This CDR3 is 15 amino acids long. The CDR3 region is CASRRGLDRAGELFF. The DNA for the CDR3 is TGCGCCAGCAGACGGGGACTAGATCGGGCCGGGGAGCTGTTTTTT.

This sequence joins TRBV28 and TRBJ2-7, with D maybe TRBD1 (6 bases). V was pared by 8 bases and J by 1 base, with 15 bases between. Per the germline V gene, CDR1 is MDHEN and CDR2 is SYDVKM. The CDR3 sequence is 14 residues long. CDR3: CASGRDTSSYEQYF. CDR3 DNA sequence: TGTGCCAGCGGCCGGGACACCTCGTCCTACGAGCAGTACTTC. Full variable domain (rest looked up from reference TRBV28 and TRBJ2-7): DVKVTQSSRYLVKRTGEKVFLECVQDMDHENMFWYRQDPGLGLRLIYFSYDVKMKEKGDIPEGYSVSREKKERFSLILESASTNQTSMYLCASGRDTSSYEQYFGPGTRLTVT.

The J gene is TRBJ1-6, the V gene TRBV7-9; D call uncertain. The V gene's germline CDR1 is SEHNR and CDR2 FQNEAQ (reference sequence). CDR3 size: 14 residues. The V end lost 6 bases, the J end lost 9 bases, and 15 bases lay between the germline ends. The CDR3 loop reads CASSSSIQTSPLHF. Written as DNA, the CDR3 is TGTGCCAGCAGTTCTTCAATACAGACTTCACCCCTCCACTTT.

The chain recombines TRBV7-8 with TRBJ1-1; no reliable D call. Germline CDR1 SGHVS, CDR2 FQNEAQ. There are 12 residues in the CDR3. Trimming removed 0 bases at V and 8 bases at J, with 7 bases between. CDR3 bases: TGTGCCAGCAGCTTAGCGACGGACGAAGCTTTCTTT. Its protein product is CASSLATDEAFF.

The chain uses TRBV12-3 or TRBV12-4 and TRBJ2-7; a weak D match, TRBD1 (5 bases). There are 12 residues in the CDR3. Trimming pared 7 bases from V and 3 bases from J, leaving 10 bases between. CDR3 DNA: TGTGCCAGCACATCCCAGGGCTACGAGCAGTACTTC. Protein product: CASTSQGYEQYF.

The chain couples TRBV5-1 to TRBJ2-1; D might be TRBD2 (6 bases). V was clipped by 2 bases and J by 8 bases, with 14 bases between them. The CDR3 loop spans 14 amino acids. Germline V lookup: CDR1 SGHRS, CDR2 YFSETQ. CDR3 in amino acids: CASSFRQGGDEQFF. DNA for the CDR3: TGCGCCAGCAGCTTTAGGCAGGGAGGCGATGAGCAGTTCTTC.

The genes are TRBV21-1 and TRBJ2-1; the D call in the table, TRBD1, was not verified against the DNA. TRBV21-1 is flagged as a pseudogene. The CDR3 covers 14 residues. The CDR3 DNA is TGTGCCAGCAGCAAACTGGCAGGGGTGAATGAGCAGTTCTTC. Translation gives CASSKLAGVNEQFF.

The chain uses TRBV5-1 and TRBJ2-5; 7 bases fit TRBD1. The DNA end is a closer match to TRBJ2-7, so the J assignment may be wrong. The CDR3 has 13 residues. The germline V gene has CDR1 SGHRS and CDR2 YFSETQ. The CDR3 DNA reads as TGCGCCAGCAGCTTTAGGGGGCTCGTCGAGCAGTACTTC. Its protein is CASSFRGLVEQYF.

This clonotype came up once. The rearrangement links TRBV7-9 to TRBJ2-1; 7 positions match TRBD1. Germline V gives CDR1 SEHNR, CDR2 FQNEAQ (reference sequence). With 5 bases clipped from V and 5 bases from J, the junction kept 9 bases outside the gene matches. This CDR3 is built from 15 residues. The CDR3 region is CASSQTGETHNEQFF. For the CDR3, the DNA is TGTGCCAGCAGCCAAACAGGGGAAACTCACAATGAGCAGTTCTTC.

This chain's CDR3 is CASSPRAGAEAFF. The DNA for the CDR3 is TGTGCCAGCAGCCCTAGGGCAGGGGCTGAAGCTTTCTTT. This chain links TRBV7-2 with TRBJ1-1, with D possibly TRBD1 on 6 matching bases. Germline-derived CDR1 and CDR2 are SGHTA and FQGNSA. Trimming removed 5 bases from V and 6 bases from J, with 13 bases in between. This CDR3 region has 13 residues.

This clonotype was observed a handful of times. A read error is likely, as this CDR3 ends without the conserved phenylalanine or tryptophan. The chain carries TRBV18 and TRBJ2-5; D unclear. V lost 5 bases and J lost 2, with 3 bases in between. Germline V gene data show CDR1 as KGHSH and CDR2 as LQKENI. The CDR3 consists of 11 residues. The CDR3 sequence is CASSSQETQYL. DNA of the CDR3: TGTGCCAGCTCATCACAAGAGACCCAGTACCTC.

The rearrangement joins TRBV21-1 to TRBJ2-3; no check of the table's D call, TRBD1, against the DNA was made. TRBV21-1 is a recognized pseudogene. The CDR3 contains 15 residues. CDR3 nucleotides: TGTGCCAGCAGCACCCCGACAGGGAACACAGATACGCAGTATTTT. Protein product: CASSTPTGNTDTQYF.

This clonotype came up once. CDR3 DNA sequence: TGTGCCAGCAGCCGCTCAGCGGGGGAGTATGACTACAATGAGCAGTTCTTC. Translating gives CASSRSAGEYDYNEQFF. The chain couples TRBV7-2 to TRBJ2-1; 8 bases are a match to TRBD2. V was clipped by 5 bases and J by 3 bases; unmatched bases: 12. The CDR3 is made up of 17 amino acids. Germline V gene sequence: CDR1 SGHTA, CDR2 FQGNSA.

The chain couples TRBV4-3 to TRBJ2-2; 9 positions agree with TRBD1. The CDR3 loop spans 17 amino acids. Per the germline V gene, CDR1 is LGHNA and CDR2 is YSLEER. J lost 6 bases, V lost 1 base, and 9 bases had no gene match. The CDR3 DNA follows: TGCGCCAGCAGCCAAGCACCCAACAGGGGGCGGGCCGGGGAGCTGTTTTTT. It translates to CASSQAPNRGRAGELFF.

CDR3 protein: CAWSVRGSTAQYF. The CDR3 nucleotides read TGTGCCTGGAGTGTACGGGGCAGTACCGCGCAGTATTTT. The chain is built from TRBV30 and TRBJ2-3; D assignment may be TRBD1 or TRBD2 (5 bases each). The CDR3 length is 13 residues. The V gene lost 0 bases and the J gene lost 10 bases, with 14 bases spanning the gap. Germline values: CDR1 GTSNPN, CDR2 SVGIG (reference sequence).

V is TRBV24-1 and J is TRBJ2-5; D is unresolved. The end of the DNA fits TRBJ2-1 better, so the J call may be wrong. The length of the CDR3 is 13 residues. Per the germline V gene, CDR1 is KGHDR and CDR2 is SFDVKD. CDR3 in DNA: TGTGCCACCAGTGACCCCAAGGACAATGAGCAGTTCTTC. Protein: CATSDPKDNEQFF.